This T cell receptor (beta chain) comes out of a study of shared clonotypes between healthy human individuals. Deep was the level at which the assay was run. Clones were read by immunoSEQ multiplex PCR, and TCRdb kept only the in-frame ones, dropping some. The data contain roughly 2,300,000 clones, 92% of them seen just once; the ten biggest clones take up around 0.35%. Trimming took 6 bases from V and 5 from J, leaving 20 bases between them. The germline CDR1 and CDR2 sequences are MDHEN and SYDVKM. There are 15 residues in the CDR3. Source material: naive CD4+ T cells from PBMCs. The subset: CD45RA+ positively selected. The chain uses TRBV28 and TRBJ2-7, with D possibly matching TRBD1 (7 bases). The receptor was derived from a man younger than 30 in good health. Some clones in this sample may be carry-over from other donors' samples. In DNA, the CDR3 is TGTGCCAGCAGGTCGGGGGCAGGGGGAAGGGACGAGCAGTACTTC. As protein: CASRSGAGGRDEQYF. The full variable domain, with the rest looked up from reference TRBV28 and TRBJ2-7, is DVKVTQSSRYLVKRTGEKVFLECVQDMDHENMFWYRQDPGLGLRLIYFSYDVKMKEKGDIPEGYSVSREKKERFSLILESASTNQTSMYLCASRSGAGGRDEQYFGPGTRLTVT.